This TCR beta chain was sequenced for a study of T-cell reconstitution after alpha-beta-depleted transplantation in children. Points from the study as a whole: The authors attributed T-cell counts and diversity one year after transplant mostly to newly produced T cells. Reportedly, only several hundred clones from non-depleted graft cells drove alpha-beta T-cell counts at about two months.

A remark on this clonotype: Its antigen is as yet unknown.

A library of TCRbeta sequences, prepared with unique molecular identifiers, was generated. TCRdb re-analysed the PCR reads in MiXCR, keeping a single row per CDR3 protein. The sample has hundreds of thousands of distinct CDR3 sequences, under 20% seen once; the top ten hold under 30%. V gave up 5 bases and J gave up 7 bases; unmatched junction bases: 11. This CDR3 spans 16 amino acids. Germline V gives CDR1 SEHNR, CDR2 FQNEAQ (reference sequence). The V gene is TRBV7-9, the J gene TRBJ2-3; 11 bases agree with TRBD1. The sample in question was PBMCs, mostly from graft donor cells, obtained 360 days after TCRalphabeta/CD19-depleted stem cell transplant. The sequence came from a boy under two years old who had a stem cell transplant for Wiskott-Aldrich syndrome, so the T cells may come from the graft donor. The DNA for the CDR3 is TGTGCCAGCAGCGCCGCCGCCGGGACAGGGGGTTATACGCAGTATTTT. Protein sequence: CASSAAAGTGGYTQYF.